This T cell receptor (beta chain) was recorded in a study of T cell responses to AZD1222 COVID-19 vaccine. General study results and limits: Repertoires were obtained only post-peak T cell response. Vaccine-related CD4 TCRs covered spike, predominating at 160-218 and 743-854.

This clone was detected only once. Its antigen is unidentified. CDR3 size: 15 residues. Germline V gene lookup returns CDR1 SGHKS and CDR2 YYEKEE (reference sequence). V dropped 3 bases and J dropped 4; count of bases not matched to a gene: 4. The method was immunoSEQ multiplex PCR; TCRdb's version includes in-frame clones alone and lacks a portion of them. The sample holds approximately 190,000 clones, approximately 94% seen once. The gene calls are TRBV5-5 and TRBJ2-2, with 9 nucleotides matching TRBD1. The material was peripheral blood, obtained 28 days after the second dose of the MenACWY control vaccine. This TCR was recovered from an adult who received the MenACWY meningococcal vaccine as a control. The DNA for the CDR3 is TGTGCCAGCAGCTCGCGGGACAGGGTCACCGGGGAGCTGTTTTTT. Encoded protein: CASSSRDRVTGELFF.